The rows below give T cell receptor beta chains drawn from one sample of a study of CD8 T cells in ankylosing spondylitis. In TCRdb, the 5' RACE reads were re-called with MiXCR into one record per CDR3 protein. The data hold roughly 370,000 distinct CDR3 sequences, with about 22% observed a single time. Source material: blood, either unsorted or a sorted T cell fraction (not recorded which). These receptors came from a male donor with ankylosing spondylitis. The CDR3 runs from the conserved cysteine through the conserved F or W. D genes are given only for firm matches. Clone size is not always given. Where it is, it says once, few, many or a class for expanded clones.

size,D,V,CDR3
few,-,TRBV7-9,CASSQDGPNTGELFF
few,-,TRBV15,CATSSGDPTDTQYF
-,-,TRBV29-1,CSVEDSPNIQYF
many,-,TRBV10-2,CASSFNFDRTKQPQHF
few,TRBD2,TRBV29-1,CSVSSGRGTDTQYF
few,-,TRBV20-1,CSARARGGTRAFF
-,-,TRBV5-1,CASSSGQRSSYSEQFF
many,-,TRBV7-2,CASSSRNTGELFF
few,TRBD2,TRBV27,CASSLRLAGEMNTGELFF
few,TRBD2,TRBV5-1,CASSLTGGIYEQYF
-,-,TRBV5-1,CASSPGPADEKLFF
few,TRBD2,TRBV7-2,CASSLALADYNEQFF
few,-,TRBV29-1,CSAGSRDSNQPQHF
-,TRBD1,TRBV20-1,CSARELSGTVNQPQHF
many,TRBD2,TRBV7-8,CASSFGTRFSDTQYF
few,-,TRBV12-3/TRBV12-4,CASSRNSYNEQFF
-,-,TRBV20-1,CSAGLRGGSNQPQHF
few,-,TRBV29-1,CSVAPGAQETQYF
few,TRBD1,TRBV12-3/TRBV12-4,CASSLGNPGQSPTLHF
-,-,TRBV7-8,CASSFESSYEQYF
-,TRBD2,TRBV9,CASSVALAGVRNEQFF
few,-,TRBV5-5,CASSLDIGQFF
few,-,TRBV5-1,CASSLGLDLPETQYF
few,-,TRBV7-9,CASSLRRRQEYNEQFF
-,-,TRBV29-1,CSVGQVNQPQHF
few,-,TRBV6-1,CASSEVDGIQETQYF
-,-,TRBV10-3,CAISHTGGANVLTF
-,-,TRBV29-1,CSGAVVTEAFF
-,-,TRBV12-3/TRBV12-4,CASSLGAGLSYNEQFF
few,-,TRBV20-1,CSALAVGQGILFF
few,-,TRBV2,CASIASSYNEQFF
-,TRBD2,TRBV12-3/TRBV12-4,CASSPFRTSGATDTQYF
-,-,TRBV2,CASSKTVQPNQPQHF
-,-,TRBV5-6,CAMSLGQYEQYF
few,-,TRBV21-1,CASSKKRSSSYNEQFF
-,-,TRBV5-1,CASSYDGSRSGNTIYF
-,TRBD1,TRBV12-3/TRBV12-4,CASNPLTGRYGYTF
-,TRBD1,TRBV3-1,CASSQPTGGEAFF
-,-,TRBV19,CASSILASYNEQFF
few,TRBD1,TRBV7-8,CASSIGTGGSTEAFF
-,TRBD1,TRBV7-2,CASSPRQGRDKLFF
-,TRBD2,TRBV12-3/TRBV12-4,CASSLSVTSGTGELFF
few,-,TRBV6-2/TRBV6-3,CASSSNSGKPHNEQFF
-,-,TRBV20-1,CSASSPSSRHGDTQYF
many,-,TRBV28,CASSLSRGSYNEQFF
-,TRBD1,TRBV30,CAWSSGQRTSPLHF
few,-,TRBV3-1,CASRGLREQYF
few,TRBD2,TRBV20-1,CSARGGGTGELFF
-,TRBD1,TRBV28,CASSSGTGGNIQYF
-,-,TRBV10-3,CAISGRTDSLSGANVLTF
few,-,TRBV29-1,CSVEVRGTEAFF
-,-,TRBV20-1,CSARDAGKLSYEQYF
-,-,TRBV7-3,CASSLGPAPNTGELFF
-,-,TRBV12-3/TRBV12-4,CASTMGSAEQYF
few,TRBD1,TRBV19,CGTGREKLFF
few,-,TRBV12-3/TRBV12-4,CASSLGAGWGYTF
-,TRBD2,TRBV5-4,CASSLVGRAFNEQFF
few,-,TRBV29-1,CSVIRGLAAGDYEQYF